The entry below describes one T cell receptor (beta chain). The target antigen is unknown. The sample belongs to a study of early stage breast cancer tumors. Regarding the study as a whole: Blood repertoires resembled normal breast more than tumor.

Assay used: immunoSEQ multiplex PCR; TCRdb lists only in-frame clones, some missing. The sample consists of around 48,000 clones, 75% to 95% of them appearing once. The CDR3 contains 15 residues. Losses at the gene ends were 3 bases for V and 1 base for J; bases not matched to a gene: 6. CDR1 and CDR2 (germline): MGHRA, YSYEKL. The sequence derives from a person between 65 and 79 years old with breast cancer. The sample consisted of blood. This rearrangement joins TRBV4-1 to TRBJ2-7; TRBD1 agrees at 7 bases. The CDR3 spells CASSQSGTASYEQYF. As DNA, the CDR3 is TGCGCCAGCAGCCAGTCCGGGACAGCTTCCTACGAGCAGTACTTC.